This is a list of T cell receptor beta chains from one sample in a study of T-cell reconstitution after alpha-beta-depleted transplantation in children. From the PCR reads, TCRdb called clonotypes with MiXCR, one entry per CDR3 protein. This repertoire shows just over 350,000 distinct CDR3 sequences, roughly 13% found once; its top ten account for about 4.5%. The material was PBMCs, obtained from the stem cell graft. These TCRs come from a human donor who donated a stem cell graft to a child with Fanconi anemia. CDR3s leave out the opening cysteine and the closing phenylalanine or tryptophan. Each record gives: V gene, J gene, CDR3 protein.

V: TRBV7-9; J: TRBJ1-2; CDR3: ASSWKDGYT
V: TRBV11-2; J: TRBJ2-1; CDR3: ASSLPEGGNEQF
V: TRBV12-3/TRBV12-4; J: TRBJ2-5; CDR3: ASSPRLPVQETQY
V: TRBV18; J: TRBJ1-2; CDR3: ASSPGTGRDGYT
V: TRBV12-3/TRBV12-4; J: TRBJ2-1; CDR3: AIKVGFRGNEQF
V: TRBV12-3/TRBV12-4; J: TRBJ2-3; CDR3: ASSPLRGSTDTQY
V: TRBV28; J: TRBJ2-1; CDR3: ASIRDGSYNEQF
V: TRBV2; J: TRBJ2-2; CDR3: ASSYQGMSGELF
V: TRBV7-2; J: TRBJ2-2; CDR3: ASSLEGSLNTGELF
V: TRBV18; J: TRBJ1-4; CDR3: ASSPRTVGNEKLF
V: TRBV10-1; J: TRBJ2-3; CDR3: ASSGTGGPTQY
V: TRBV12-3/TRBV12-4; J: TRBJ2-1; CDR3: ASRNRAGSYNEQF
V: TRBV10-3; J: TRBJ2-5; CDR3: AISEGTGEETQY
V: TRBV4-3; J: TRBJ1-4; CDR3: ASSQEGVPDANEKLF
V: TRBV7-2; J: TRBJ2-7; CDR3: ASSLAPATRNEQY
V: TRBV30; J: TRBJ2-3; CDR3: AWSGDLRTDTQY
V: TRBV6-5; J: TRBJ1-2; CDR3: ATFGANYGYT
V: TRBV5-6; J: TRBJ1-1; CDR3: ASSLRKTLTTEAF
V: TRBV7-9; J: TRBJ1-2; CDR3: ASSLAGDPYGYT
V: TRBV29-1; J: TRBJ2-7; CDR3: SVEDMGLAGREQY
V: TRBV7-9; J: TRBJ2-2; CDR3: ASSYLPGGLTGELF
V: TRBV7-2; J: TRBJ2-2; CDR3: ASSPRWRGTGELF
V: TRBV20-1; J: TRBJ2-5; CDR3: SASVAEIQETQY
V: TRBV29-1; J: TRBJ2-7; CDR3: SVLGTSGSSYEQY
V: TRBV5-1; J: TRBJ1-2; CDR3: ASSYGTHYGYT
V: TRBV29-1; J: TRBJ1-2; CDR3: SDLDLIRGYGYT
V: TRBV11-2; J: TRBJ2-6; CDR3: ASSLYSSGANVLT
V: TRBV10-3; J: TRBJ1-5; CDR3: AISESTQTHNQPQH
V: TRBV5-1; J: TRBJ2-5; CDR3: ASSLGQGNLGETQY
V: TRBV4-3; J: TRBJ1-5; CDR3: ASSLGVTYGNQPQH